In this sample, the clone carrying this T cell receptor beta chain turned up a few times. The data originate from a study of T cells after yellow fever vaccination. Looking at the study overall: Libraries from low-cell-number fractions were prepared with the SMART-Seq v4 Ultra Low Input RNA kit. Overall study results and limits: There was a possibility that FACS-sorted repertoires contained abundant clonotypes contaminating from the bulk population. Most clones from primary vaccination were detected again post-booster (approximately 96% CD4, 88% CD8).

Germline V gene data show CDR1 as ENHRY and CDR2 as SYGVKD. Trimming stripped 5 bases from V and 2 bases from J, with 12 bases between. The CDR3 contains 14 residues. In making TCR cDNA, 5'RACE template switching added a universal primer site and UMIs to it. MiXCR, run by TCRdb on the 5' RACE reads, gives a single entry per CDR3 protein. The data show roughly 96,000 distinct CDR3 sequences, with roughly 9% seen just once and 16% held by the top ten. The receptor was isolated from a man aged 18 to 30 who received the YFV17D yellow fever vaccine. The gene calls are TRBV10-3 and TRBJ2-5; D is possibly TRBD1 (6 bases). Sample: CD8+ T cells not binding an NS4B(214-222) dextramer, sorted from PBMCs, taken more than 13 days after the first yellow fever vaccination. In DNA form, the CDR3 reads TGTGCCATCAGTACACAGGGAACTCAAGAGACCCAGTACTTC. Its translation is CAISTQGTQETQYF.